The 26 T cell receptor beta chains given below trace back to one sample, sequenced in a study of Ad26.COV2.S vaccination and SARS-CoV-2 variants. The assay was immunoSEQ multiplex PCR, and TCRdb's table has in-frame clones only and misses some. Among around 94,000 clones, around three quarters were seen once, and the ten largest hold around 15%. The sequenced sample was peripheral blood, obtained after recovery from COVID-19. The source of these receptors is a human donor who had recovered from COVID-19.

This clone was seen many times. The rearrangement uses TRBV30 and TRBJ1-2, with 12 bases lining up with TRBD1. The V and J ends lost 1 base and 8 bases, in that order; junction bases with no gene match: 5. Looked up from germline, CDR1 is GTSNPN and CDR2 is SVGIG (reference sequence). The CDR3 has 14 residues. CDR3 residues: CAWSGDRGRRGYTF. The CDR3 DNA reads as TGTGCCTGGAGTGGGGACAGGGGGCGTCGGGGCTACACCTTC.

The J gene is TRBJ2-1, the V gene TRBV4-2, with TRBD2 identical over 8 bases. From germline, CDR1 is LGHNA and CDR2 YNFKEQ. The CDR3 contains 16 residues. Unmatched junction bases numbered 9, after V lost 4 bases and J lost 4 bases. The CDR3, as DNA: TGTGCCAGCAGCCGGACAGCGGGGGAGCCATACAATGAGCAGTTCTTC. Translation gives CASSRTAGEPYNEQFF.

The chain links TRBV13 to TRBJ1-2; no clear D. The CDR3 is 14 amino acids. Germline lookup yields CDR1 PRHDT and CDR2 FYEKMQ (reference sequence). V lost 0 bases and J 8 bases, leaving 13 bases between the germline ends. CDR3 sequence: CASSLGAGRSGYTF. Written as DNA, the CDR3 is TGTGCCAGCAGCTTAGGCGCTGGACGGTCGGGCTACACCTTC.

The CDR3 region has the DNA TGTGCCAGCAGCTTAGGGGATGTGGCTTTTTATGGCTACACCTTC. Translation: CASSLGDVAFYGYTF. This sequence joins TRBV7-2 and TRBJ1-2; D gene unclear. Germline assignment: CDR1 SGHTA and CDR2 FQGNSA. The CDR3 is 15 residues long. The germline V and J ends were trimmed by 1 base and 5 bases, with 14 bases remaining between them.

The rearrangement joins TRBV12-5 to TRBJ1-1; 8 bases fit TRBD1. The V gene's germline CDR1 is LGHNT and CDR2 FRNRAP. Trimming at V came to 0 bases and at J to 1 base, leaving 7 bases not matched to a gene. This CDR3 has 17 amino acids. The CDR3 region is CASGLVKTGAGNTEAFF. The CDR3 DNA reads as TGTGCTAGTGGTTTGGTGAAGACAGGGGCGGGGAACACTGAAGCTTTCTTT.

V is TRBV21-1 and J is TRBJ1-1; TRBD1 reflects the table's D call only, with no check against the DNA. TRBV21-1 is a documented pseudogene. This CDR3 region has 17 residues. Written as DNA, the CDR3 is TGTGCCAGCAGCAATCCCGCTAGTACAGGGGTGAACACTGAAGCTTTCTTT. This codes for CASSNPASTGVNTEAFF.

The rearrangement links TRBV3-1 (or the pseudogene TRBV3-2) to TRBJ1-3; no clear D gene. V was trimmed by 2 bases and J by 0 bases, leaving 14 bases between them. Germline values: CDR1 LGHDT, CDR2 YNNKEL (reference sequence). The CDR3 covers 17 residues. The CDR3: CASSQFYSATSGNTIYF. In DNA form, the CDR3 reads TGTGCCAGCAGCCAATTTTACAGCGCTACCTCTGGAAACACCATATATTTT.

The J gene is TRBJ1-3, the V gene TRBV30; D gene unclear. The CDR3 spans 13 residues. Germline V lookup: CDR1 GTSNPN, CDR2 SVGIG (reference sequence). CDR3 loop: CGLGVGAGNTIYF. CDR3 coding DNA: TGTGGCCTCGGGGTAGGTGCTGGAAACACCATATATTTT. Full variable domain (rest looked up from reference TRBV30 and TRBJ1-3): SQTIHQWPATLVQPVGSPLSLECTVEGTSNPNLYWYRQAAGRGLQLLFYSVGIGQISSEVPQNLSASRPQDRQFILSSKKLLLSDSGFYLCGLGVGAGNTIYFGEGSWLTVV.

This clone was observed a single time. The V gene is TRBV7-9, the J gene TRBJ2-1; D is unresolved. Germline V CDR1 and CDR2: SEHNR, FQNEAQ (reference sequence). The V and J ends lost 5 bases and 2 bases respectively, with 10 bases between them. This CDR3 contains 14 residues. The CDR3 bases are TGTGCCAGCAGCCCTCTGCCGGCCTACAATGAGCAGTTCTTC. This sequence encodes CASSPLPAYNEQFF.

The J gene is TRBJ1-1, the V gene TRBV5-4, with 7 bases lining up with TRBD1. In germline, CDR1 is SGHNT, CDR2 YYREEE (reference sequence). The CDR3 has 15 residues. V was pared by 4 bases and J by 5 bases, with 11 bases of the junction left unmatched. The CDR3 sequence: CASSPRTGVYTEAFF. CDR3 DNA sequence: TGTGCCAGCAGCCCCCGTACAGGGGTCTATACTGAAGCTTTCTTT. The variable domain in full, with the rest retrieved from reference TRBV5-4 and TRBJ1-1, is ETGVTQSPTHLIKTRGQQVTLRCSSQSGHNTVSWYQQALGQGPQFIFQYYREEENGRGNFPPRFSGLQFPNYSSELNVNALELDDSALYLCASSPRTGVYTEAFFGQGTRLTVV.

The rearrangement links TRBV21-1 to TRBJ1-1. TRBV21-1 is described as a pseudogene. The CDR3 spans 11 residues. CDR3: CASSNPLVAFF. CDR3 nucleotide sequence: TGTGCCAGCAGCAATCCCCTTGTAGCTTTCTTT.

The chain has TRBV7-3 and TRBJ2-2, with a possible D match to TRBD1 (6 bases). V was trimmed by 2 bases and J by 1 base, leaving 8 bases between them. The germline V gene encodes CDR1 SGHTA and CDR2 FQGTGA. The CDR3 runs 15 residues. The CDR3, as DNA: TGTGCCAGCAGCTTAGGGGGCCAGAACACCGGGGAGCTGTTTTTT. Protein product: CASSLGGQNTGELFF. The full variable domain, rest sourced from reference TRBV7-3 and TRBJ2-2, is GAGVSQTPSNKVTEKGKYVELRCDPISGHTALYWYRQSLGQGPEFLIYFQGTGAADDSGLPNDRFFAVRPEGSVSTLKIQRTERGDSAVYLCASSLGGQNTGELFFGEGSRLTVL.

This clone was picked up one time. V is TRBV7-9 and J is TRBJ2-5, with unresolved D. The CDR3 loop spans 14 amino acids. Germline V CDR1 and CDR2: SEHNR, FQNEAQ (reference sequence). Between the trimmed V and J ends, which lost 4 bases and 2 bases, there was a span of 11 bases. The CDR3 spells CASSSSRPQETQYF. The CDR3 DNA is TGTGCCAGCAGCTCCTCCCGACCGCAAGAGACCCAGTACTTC.

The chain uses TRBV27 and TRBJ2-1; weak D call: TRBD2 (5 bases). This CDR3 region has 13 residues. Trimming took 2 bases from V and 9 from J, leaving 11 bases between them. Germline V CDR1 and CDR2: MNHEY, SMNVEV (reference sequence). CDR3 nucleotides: TGTGCCAGCAGTTTACCCCCGGGGAGTGAGCAGTTCTTC. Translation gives CASSLPPGSEQFF.

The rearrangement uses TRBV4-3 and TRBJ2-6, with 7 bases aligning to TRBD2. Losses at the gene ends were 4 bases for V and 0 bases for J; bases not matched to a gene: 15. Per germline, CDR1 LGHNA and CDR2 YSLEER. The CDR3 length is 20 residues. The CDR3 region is CASSRIFSGGGSSGANVLTF. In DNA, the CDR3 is TGCGCCAGCAGCCGTATATTCTCGGGCGGGGGAAGCTCTGGGGCCAACGTCCTGACTTTC.

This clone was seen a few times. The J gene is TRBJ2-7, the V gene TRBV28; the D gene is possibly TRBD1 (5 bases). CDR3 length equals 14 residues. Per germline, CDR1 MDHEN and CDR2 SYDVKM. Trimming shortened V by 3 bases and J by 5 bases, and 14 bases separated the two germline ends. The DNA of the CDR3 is TGTGCCAGCAGTTTCGGGCAGGGCTACAACGAGCAGTACTTC. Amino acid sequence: CASSFGQGYNEQYF.

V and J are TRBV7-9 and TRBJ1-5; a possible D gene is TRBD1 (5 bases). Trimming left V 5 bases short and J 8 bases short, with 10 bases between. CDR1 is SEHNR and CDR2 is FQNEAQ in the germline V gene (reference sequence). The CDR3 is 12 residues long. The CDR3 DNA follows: TGTGCCAGCAGCGGCAGCAGGGAGCCCCAGCATTTT. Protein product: CASSGSREPQHF.

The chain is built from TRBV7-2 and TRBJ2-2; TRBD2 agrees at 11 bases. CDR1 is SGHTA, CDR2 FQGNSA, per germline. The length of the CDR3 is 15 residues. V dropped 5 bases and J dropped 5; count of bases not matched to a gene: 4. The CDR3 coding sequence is TGTGCCAGCAGCCCGCTAGCGGGGGGAACCGGGGAGCTGTTTTTT. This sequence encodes CASSPLAGGTGELFF.

For the CDR3, the DNA is TGTGCCAGCAGTTACAATTTAGCGGGGGGAGAGACCCAGTACTTC. Encoded protein: CASSYNLAGGETQYF. The chain is built from TRBV2 and TRBJ2-5; 10 bases agree with TRBD2. This CDR3 comprises 15 residues. V trimming: 5 bases; J trimming: 4 bases; junction bases outside the gene matches: 7. Germline lookup yields CDR1 SNHLY and CDR2 FYNNEI.

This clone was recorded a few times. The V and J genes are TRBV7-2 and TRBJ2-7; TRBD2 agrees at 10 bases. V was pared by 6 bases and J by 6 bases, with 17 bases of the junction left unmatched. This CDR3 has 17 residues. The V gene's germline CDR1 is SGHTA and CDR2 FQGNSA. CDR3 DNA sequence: TGTGCCAGCAGTCTGTCTAGCGGGGGCGTCATTTTGACCGAGCAGTACTTC. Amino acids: CASSLSSGGVILTEQYF.

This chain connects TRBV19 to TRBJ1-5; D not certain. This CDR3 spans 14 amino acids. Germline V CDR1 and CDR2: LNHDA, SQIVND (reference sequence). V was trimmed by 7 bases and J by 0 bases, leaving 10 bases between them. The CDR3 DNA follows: TGTGCCAGTACCCCAGTCCATAGCAATCAGCCCCAGCATTTT. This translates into CASTPVHSNQPQHF.

DNA for the CDR3: TGTGCCAGCAGCGACAGGGTTACTGAAGCTTTCTTT. Its translation is CASSDRVTEAFF. The chain recombines TRBV6-5 with TRBJ1-1, with 7 bases aligning to TRBD1. V lost 6 bases and J lost 5; bases outside the gene matches: 3. The CDR3 sequence is 12 residues long. The germline V gene has CDR1 MNHEY and CDR2 SVGAGI.

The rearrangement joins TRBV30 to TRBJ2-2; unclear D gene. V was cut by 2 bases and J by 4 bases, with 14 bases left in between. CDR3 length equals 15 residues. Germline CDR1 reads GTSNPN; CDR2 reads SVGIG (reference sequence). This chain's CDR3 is CAWSSPKSSTGELFF. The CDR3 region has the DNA TGTGCCTGGAGTTCCCCCAAGAGTAGCACCGGGGAGCTGTTTTTT.

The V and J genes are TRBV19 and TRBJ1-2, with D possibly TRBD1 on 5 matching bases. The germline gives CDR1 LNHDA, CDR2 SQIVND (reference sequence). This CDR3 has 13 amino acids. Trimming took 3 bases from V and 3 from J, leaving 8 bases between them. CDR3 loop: CASSIQGDYGYTF. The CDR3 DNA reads TGTGCCAGTAGTATCCAGGGAGACTATGGCTACACCTTC.

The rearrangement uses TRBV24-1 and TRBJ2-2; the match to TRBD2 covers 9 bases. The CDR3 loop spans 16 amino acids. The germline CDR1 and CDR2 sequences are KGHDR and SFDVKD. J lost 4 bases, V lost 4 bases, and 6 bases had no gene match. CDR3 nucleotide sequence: TGTGCCACCAGTGACGATAGCGGGGGAGTCACCGGGGAGCTGTTTTTT. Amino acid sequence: CATSDDSGGVTGELFF.

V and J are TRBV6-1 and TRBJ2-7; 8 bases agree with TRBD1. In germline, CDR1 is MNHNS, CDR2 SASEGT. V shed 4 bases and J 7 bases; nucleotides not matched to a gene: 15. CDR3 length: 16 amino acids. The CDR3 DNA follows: TGTGCCAGCAGTGGAAGAATGACAGGGGCCTCCGGGGAGCAGTACTTC. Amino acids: CASSGRMTGASGEQYF.